These T cell receptor beta chains were read from a single sample in a study of CD8 T cells in ankylosing spondylitis. TCRdb re-called the 5' RACE reads with MiXCR, one entry per CDR3 protein. The repertoire holds 750,000 to 850,000 distinct CDR3 sequences, with 12% as singletons. The sequencing sample was made of blood, either unsorted or a sorted T cell fraction (not recorded which). The receptors here all came from a male donor with ankylosing spondylitis. CDR3s include the opening cysteine and the closing phenylalanine or tryptophan. Fields, in order: CDR3 DNA, CDR3 protein, J gene, V gene, clone size, D gene, CDR3 length. The D gene is left open where the match is weak. Where a row states a size, it is once, few, many or the class of an expanded clone; other rows omit it.

cdr3_nt: TGTGCCACCAGGGGAAGTGGAAACACCATATATTTT
cdr3_aa: CATRGSGNTIYF
j_call: TRBJ1-3
v_call: TRBV27
clone_size: NA
d_call: NA
cdr3_length: 12

cdr3_nt: TGTGCCAGCAGCAACCGACAAACCTCCGACCAAGAGACCCAGTACTTC
cdr3_aa: CASSNRQTSDQETQYF
j_call: TRBJ2-5
v_call: TRBV27
clone_size: few
d_call: NA
cdr3_length: 16

cdr3_nt: TGTGCCAGCTCACCATTTAGGACGGATTCGGGTGGCTACACCTTC
cdr3_aa: CASSPFRTDSGGYTF
j_call: TRBJ1-2
v_call: TRBV18
clone_size: NA
d_call: NA
cdr3_length: 15

cdr3_nt: TGCAGCGTTGGATTCAGAGACACAGATACGCAGTATTTT
cdr3_aa: CSVGFRDTDTQYF
j_call: TRBJ2-3
v_call: TRBV29-1
clone_size: NA
d_call: NA
cdr3_length: 13

cdr3_nt: TGCAGTGCTGTGGACAGCCCACAAGAGACCCAGTACTTC
cdr3_aa: CSAVDSPQETQYF
j_call: TRBJ2-5
v_call: TRBV20-1
clone_size: NA
d_call: NA
cdr3_length: 13

cdr3_nt: TGCAGCGCGGACAAAAACACCGGGGAGCTGTTTTTT
cdr3_aa: CSADKNTGELFF
j_call: TRBJ2-2
v_call: TRBV29-1
clone_size: few
d_call: NA
cdr3_length: 12

cdr3_nt: TGCAGTGCCCTCGGACAGGGCTCTAACACCGGGGAGCTGTTTTTT
cdr3_aa: CSALGQGSNTGELFF
j_call: TRBJ2-2
v_call: TRBV20-1
clone_size: few
d_call: TRBD1
cdr3_length: 15

cdr3_nt: TGTGCCAGCAGTCCCCGGACCGATTTCGGTGCTGAAGCTTTCTTT
cdr3_aa: CASSPRTDFGAEAFF
j_call: TRBJ1-1
v_call: TRBV12-3/TRBV12-4
clone_size: few
d_call: NA
cdr3_length: 15

cdr3_nt: TGTGCCAGCAGCCCCCGGACTAGGGAAGAGACCCAGTACTTC
cdr3_aa: CASSPRTREETQYF
j_call: TRBJ2-5
v_call: TRBV11-2
clone_size: many
d_call: TRBD2
cdr3_length: 14

cdr3_nt: TGTGCCAGCAGCTTGGGACCCCCGGGCTATGGCTACACCTTC
cdr3_aa: CASSLGPPGYGYTF
j_call: TRBJ1-2
v_call: TRBV5-6
clone_size: NA
d_call: NA
cdr3_length: 14

cdr3_nt: TGCGCCAGCAGCATCGTACCGGGACAGACTAATGAAAAACTGTTTTTT
cdr3_aa: CASSIVPGQTNEKLFF
j_call: TRBJ1-4
v_call: TRBV5-1
clone_size: few
d_call: TRBD1
cdr3_length: 16

cdr3_nt: TGTGCCAGCAGCGTGCAAGGTGGAATGAACACTGAAGCTTTCTTT
cdr3_aa: CASSVQGGMNTEAFF
j_call: TRBJ1-1
v_call: TRBV7-2
clone_size: few
d_call: NA
cdr3_length: 15

cdr3_nt: TGCAGTGCTAGAGATCTGACTGGGACTAATGAAAAACTGTTTTTT
cdr3_aa: CSARDLTGTNEKLFF
j_call: TRBJ1-4
v_call: TRBV20-1
clone_size: NA
d_call: NA
cdr3_length: 15

cdr3_nt: TGCAGTGCTACTGACAGTAAGAACACTGAAGCTTTCTTT
cdr3_aa: CSATDSKNTEAFF
j_call: TRBJ1-1
v_call: TRBV20-1
clone_size: NA
d_call: NA
cdr3_length: 13

cdr3_nt: TGCGCCAGCAGTGTGAGCCTGGCGGGGGCTAGCACAGATACGCAGTATTTT
cdr3_aa: CASSVSLAGASTDTQYF
j_call: TRBJ2-3
v_call: TRBV10-2
clone_size: many
d_call: NA
cdr3_length: 17

cdr3_nt: TGCAGTGCTAGAGATTACGGGGGGCCCTCGTACTTC
cdr3_aa: CSARDYGGPSYF
j_call: TRBJ2-4
v_call: TRBV20-1
clone_size: many
d_call: NA
cdr3_length: 12

cdr3_nt: TGCAGTGCTAGGAGCGACAGCGGGGGGTACAATGAGCAGTTCTTC
cdr3_aa: CSARSDSGGYNEQFF
j_call: TRBJ2-1
v_call: TRBV20-1
clone_size: few
d_call: TRBD2
cdr3_length: 15

cdr3_nt: TGTGCCAGCAGGGACTCGGGGGGAGGCTCCTACAATGAGCAGTTCTTC
cdr3_aa: CASRDSGGGSYNEQFF
j_call: TRBJ2-1
v_call: TRBV6-5
clone_size: NA
d_call: TRBD2
cdr3_length: 16

cdr3_nt: TGTGCCATCAGTGAAGGGTTCGCAGGGCCGAGGAACACTGAAGCTTTCTTT
cdr3_aa: CAISEGFAGPRNTEAFF
j_call: TRBJ1-1
v_call: TRBV10-3
clone_size: many
d_call: NA
cdr3_length: 17

cdr3_nt: TGTGCCAGCAGACCCACTAGCGGGAGAGCGTACGAGCAGTACTTC
cdr3_aa: CASRPTSGRAYEQYF
j_call: TRBJ2-7
v_call: TRBV28
clone_size: NA
d_call: TRBD2
cdr3_length: 15

cdr3_nt: TGCAGTGCCTCCCCGGCCGGGACAGGGGGCCGGGGCTACACCTTC
cdr3_aa: CSASPAGTGGRGYTF
j_call: TRBJ1-2
v_call: TRBV20-1
clone_size: few
d_call: TRBD1
cdr3_length: 15

cdr3_nt: TGTGCCAGCAGCTTAGCGACTAGCGGGAGTGGGTATGAGCAGTTCTTC
cdr3_aa: CASSLATSGSGYEQFF
j_call: TRBJ2-1
v_call: TRBV7-2
clone_size: few
d_call: TRBD2
cdr3_length: 16

cdr3_nt: TGTGCCAGCAGCTCGACTAGCGGGAGGGCCTTAGAAGCTGACGAGCAGTACTTC
cdr3_aa: CASSSTSGRALEADEQYF
j_call: TRBJ2-7
v_call: TRBV11-1
clone_size: NA
d_call: TRBD2
cdr3_length: 18

cdr3_nt: TGTGCCAGCAGCTTAGCTATGTACAATGAGCAGTTCTTC
cdr3_aa: CASSLAMYNEQFF
j_call: TRBJ2-1
v_call: TRBV7-9
clone_size: many
d_call: NA
cdr3_length: 13

cdr3_nt: TGTGCCAGTAGTATCCAGGTAGCAGATACGCAGTATTTT
cdr3_aa: CASSIQVADTQYF
j_call: TRBJ2-3
v_call: TRBV19
clone_size: few
d_call: NA
cdr3_length: 13

cdr3_nt: TGTGCCAGCTCATCGACTAGCGGGAGAGTGGAGCAGTTCTTC
cdr3_aa: CASSSTSGRVEQFF
j_call: TRBJ2-1
v_call: TRBV18
clone_size: NA
d_call: TRBD2
cdr3_length: 14

cdr3_nt: TGTGCCAGCAGACGCAACATGGGACAGTCCGAGCAGTACTTC
cdr3_aa: CASRRNMGQSEQYF
j_call: TRBJ2-7
v_call: TRBV6-1
clone_size: NA
d_call: TRBD1
cdr3_length: 14

cdr3_nt: TGTGCCAGCAGTCCCACGGTCTATAGCAATCAGCCCCAGCATTTT
cdr3_aa: CASSPTVYSNQPQHF
j_call: TRBJ1-5
v_call: TRBV12-3/TRBV12-4
clone_size: many
d_call: NA
cdr3_length: 15

cdr3_nt: TGTGCCAGCAGCTTGGGATTGCGCTCCTATAATTCACCCCTCCACTTT
cdr3_aa: CASSLGLRSYNSPLHF
j_call: TRBJ1-6
v_call: TRBV7-9
clone_size: NA
d_call: NA
cdr3_length: 16

cdr3_nt: TGCGCCAGCAGCGCGGACAGGGGTCAAACTGAAGCTTTCTTT
cdr3_aa: CASSADRGQTEAFF
j_call: TRBJ1-1
v_call: TRBV5-1
clone_size: few
d_call: TRBD1
cdr3_length: 14

cdr3_nt: TGTGCCAGCAGCATTCGGACAGGGAACACCGGGGAGCTGTTTTTT
cdr3_aa: CASSIRTGNTGELFF
j_call: TRBJ2-2
v_call: TRBV7-2
clone_size: few
d_call: TRBD1
cdr3_length: 15

cdr3_nt: TGTGCCAGCAGCGTGAGACAGGGGGCGAACACTGAAGCTTTCTTT
cdr3_aa: CASSVRQGANTEAFF
j_call: TRBJ1-1
v_call: TRBV7-9
clone_size: many
d_call: TRBD1
cdr3_length: 15

cdr3_nt: TGTGCCAGCAGTTTGGGACAGGGGTCTCGTGAAAAACTGTTTTTT
cdr3_aa: CASSLGQGSREKLFF
j_call: TRBJ1-4
v_call: TRBV12-3/TRBV12-4
clone_size: few
d_call: TRBD1
cdr3_length: 15

cdr3_nt: TGCGCCAGCAACCACGGAAGTCACACTGAAGCTTTCTTT
cdr3_aa: CASNHGSHTEAFF
j_call: TRBJ1-1
v_call: TRBV4-3
clone_size: NA
d_call: NA
cdr3_length: 13

cdr3_nt: TGTGCCAGCAGCTGGGACCTAGTTACACCCCTCCACTTT
cdr3_aa: CASSWDLVTPLHF
j_call: TRBJ1-6
v_call: TRBV7-8
clone_size: NA
d_call: NA
cdr3_length: 13

cdr3_nt: TGTGCCAGCAGCTTAATCGGGGGGGCGGGGGAGCAGTACTTC
cdr3_aa: CASSLIGGAGEQYF
j_call: TRBJ2-7
v_call: TRBV7-2
clone_size: NA
d_call: TRBD2
cdr3_length: 14

cdr3_nt: TGCAGCGTCCTCGGGGGGTTGGGGACCTACGAGCAGTACTTC
cdr3_aa: CSVLGGLGTYEQYF
j_call: TRBJ2-7
v_call: TRBV29-1
clone_size: NA
d_call: TRBD2
cdr3_length: 14

cdr3_nt: TGTGCCAGCAGTGCCGCCTCCTACGAGCAGTACTTC
cdr3_aa: CASSAASYEQYF
j_call: TRBJ2-7
v_call: TRBV6-1
clone_size: NA
d_call: NA
cdr3_length: 12

cdr3_nt: TGCAGCGTTGTCCGACAGGAGTCCACAGATACGCAGTATTTT
cdr3_aa: CSVVRQESTDTQYF
j_call: TRBJ2-3
v_call: TRBV29-1
clone_size: many
d_call: NA
cdr3_length: 14

cdr3_nt: TGTGCCAGCAGCCTTAGGGTGCAGGGGGCAGGGGGGGCCAACGTCCTGACTTTC
cdr3_aa: CASSLRVQGAGGANVLTF
j_call: TRBJ2-6
v_call: TRBV7-8
clone_size: few
d_call: TRBD1
cdr3_length: 18

cdr3_nt: TGTGCCAGCCTGGAGGGGGGCCTCAATCAGCCCCAGCATTTT
cdr3_aa: CASLEGGLNQPQHF
j_call: TRBJ1-5
v_call: TRBV6-2/TRBV6-3
clone_size: NA
d_call: NA
cdr3_length: 14

cdr3_nt: TGTGCCAGCAGCTCTAAGAACTGGCAAGAGACCCAGTACTTC
cdr3_aa: CASSSKNWQETQYF
j_call: TRBJ2-5
v_call: TRBV7-2
clone_size: few
d_call: NA
cdr3_length: 14

cdr3_nt: TGCGCCAGCAGAAACAGTCCTGGGAGGTACGAGCAGTACTTC
cdr3_aa: CASRNSPGRYEQYF
j_call: TRBJ2-7
v_call: TRBV5-1
clone_size: many
d_call: NA
cdr3_length: 14

cdr3_nt: TGCAGTGCTAGAGTTTCATTCGGGAATCTCGGGACCCAGTACTTC
cdr3_aa: CSARVSFGNLGTQYF
j_call: TRBJ2-5
v_call: TRBV20-1
clone_size: few
d_call: NA
cdr3_length: 15

cdr3_nt: TGTGCCAGCAGCTTTACCCTAAGTGCTAACTATGGCTACACCTTC
cdr3_aa: CASSFTLSANYGYTF
j_call: TRBJ1-2
v_call: TRBV7-2
clone_size: NA
d_call: NA
cdr3_length: 15

cdr3_nt: TGTGCCAGCAGGATTGACAGGGGGACCTACGAGCAGTACTTC
cdr3_aa: CASRIDRGTYEQYF
j_call: TRBJ2-7
v_call: TRBV6-1
clone_size: few
d_call: TRBD1
cdr3_length: 14

cdr3_nt: TGTGCCAGCAGCGGGGCGGAGCGGGGGCGAGAGACCCAGTACTTC
cdr3_aa: CASSGAERGRETQYF
j_call: TRBJ2-5
v_call: TRBV9
clone_size: NA
d_call: TRBD2
cdr3_length: 15

cdr3_nt: TGCGCCAGCAGCCAGGACAAATGGTATGGCTACACCTTC
cdr3_aa: CASSQDKWYGYTF
j_call: TRBJ1-2
v_call: TRBV5-1
clone_size: many
d_call: NA
cdr3_length: 13

cdr3_nt: TGCGCCAGCAGTGAAACAGGGCCAGTTTTCCACGAGCAGTACTTC
cdr3_aa: CASSETGPVFHEQYF
j_call: TRBJ2-7
v_call: TRBV10-2
clone_size: few
d_call: NA
cdr3_length: 15

cdr3_nt: TGTGCCAGCAGCCCAGTCTGGGGCACCTACAATGAGCAGTTCTTC
cdr3_aa: CASSPVWGTYNEQFF
j_call: TRBJ2-1
v_call: TRBV7-2
clone_size: few
d_call: NA
cdr3_length: 15

cdr3_nt: TGTGCCAGCAGTGAGGGAGGGAATACTTTCTATGGCTACACCTTC
cdr3_aa: CASSEGGNTFYGYTF
j_call: TRBJ1-2
v_call: TRBV7-2
clone_size: many
d_call: NA
cdr3_length: 15

cdr3_nt: TGCAGCGTTGAACGCCTAGCGGGGGCTTACAATGAGCAGTTCTTC
cdr3_aa: CSVERLAGAYNEQFF
j_call: TRBJ2-1
v_call: TRBV29-1
clone_size: few
d_call: TRBD2
cdr3_length: 15

cdr3_nt: TGCGCCAGCAGCTTGATGGCATCTCAAGAGACCCAGTACTTC
cdr3_aa: CASSLMASQETQYF
j_call: TRBJ2-5
v_call: TRBV5-1
clone_size: few
d_call: NA
cdr3_length: 14

cdr3_nt: TGTGCCAGCAGCCCGCGTAGGGAGTTAAACTATGGCTACACCTTC
cdr3_aa: CASSPRRELNYGYTF
j_call: TRBJ1-2
v_call: TRBV12-3/TRBV12-4
clone_size: NA
d_call: NA
cdr3_length: 15

cdr3_nt: TGCAGTGCCGTAGACACTGAAGCTTTCTTT
cdr3_aa: CSAVDTEAFF
j_call: TRBJ1-1
v_call: TRBV20-1
clone_size: many
d_call: NA
cdr3_length: 10

cdr3_nt: TGTGCCAGCAGCCACTTAGACAGAGCTAACTATGGCTACACCTTC
cdr3_aa: CASSHLDRANYGYTF
j_call: TRBJ1-2
v_call: TRBV4-2
clone_size: NA
d_call: NA
cdr3_length: 15

cdr3_nt: TGCAGCGTTGAAGATTCAGGTGGCTACACCTTC
cdr3_aa: CSVEDSGGYTF
j_call: TRBJ1-2
v_call: TRBV29-1
clone_size: few
d_call: NA
cdr3_length: 11

cdr3_nt: TGTGCCAGCAGCTTAACGACTAGCGGGACAAGATGGACCCAGTACTTC
cdr3_aa: CASSLTTSGTRWTQYF
j_call: TRBJ2-5
v_call: TRBV7-2
clone_size: few
d_call: TRBD2
cdr3_length: 16

cdr3_nt: TGCAGTGCTAGAGATAGACTAGCGGGGGGCCGAACCTCCTACAATGAGCAGTTCTTC
cdr3_aa: CSARDRLAGGRTSYNEQFF
j_call: TRBJ2-1
v_call: TRBV20-1
clone_size: few
d_call: TRBD2
cdr3_length: 19

cdr3_nt: TGCGCCAGCAGCTTGAACCTAGGTCGACCTTCCTACGAGCAGTACTTC
cdr3_aa: CASSLNLGRPSYEQYF
j_call: TRBJ2-7
v_call: TRBV5-1
clone_size: NA
d_call: NA
cdr3_length: 16